What follows are 5 T cell receptor beta chains derived from one specimen sequenced in a study of T-cell memory formation after mild COVID-19. MiXCR, applied by TCRdb to the 5' RACE reads, yields one record per CDR3 protein. The sample holds about 400,000 distinct CDR3 sequences; 23% are singletons and the top ten take less than 15%. The sample comprised PBMCs or a T cell subset sorted from them (not recorded which). The receptors were gathered from an adult woman who had mild COVID-19 (a few samples of this study predate the infection). Cell type and time point are not known.

This clonotype came up a few times. The chain joins TRBV7-8 to TRBJ2-1; TRBD2 matches 8 bases. The CDR3 loop spans 17 amino acids. Trimming cost V 0 bases and J 4 bases; bases outside gene matches: 8. The germline CDR1 and CDR2 sequences are SGHVS and FQNEAQ. DNA for the CDR3: TGTGCCAGCAGCTTAGCGACTCGGACTAGCAGATACAATGAGCAGTTCTTC. Amino acids: CASSLATRTSRYNEQFF.

The table lists this clonotype with a few counts. J is TRBJ2-1 and V is TRBV20-1; D possibly matches TRBD1 or TRBD2 (5 bases each). CDR3 size: 13 residues. CDR1 DFQATT and CDR2 SNEGSKA come from the germline V gene (reference sequence). Trimming pared 3 bases from V and 6 bases from J, leaving 12 bases between. The CDR3 DNA is TGCAGTGCTAGGGGACCAATGCGCAATGAGCAGTTCTTC. This codes for CSARGPMRNEQFF.

The V gene is TRBV30, the J gene TRBJ1-2, with 10 bases identical to TRBD1. CDR1 is GTSNPN and CDR2 is SVGIG in the germline V gene (reference sequence). This CDR3 is built from 13 residues. The ends lost 4 bases at V and 8 bases at J; junction bases unmatched: 7. CDR3 residues: CAWNGQGVLGYTF. CDR3 nucleotides: TGTGCCTGGAACGGACAGGGGGTTCTGGGCTACACCTTC. Combining the CDR3 with reference TRBV30 and TRBJ1-2 gives the whole variable domain SQTIHQWPATLVQPVGSPLSLECTVEGTSNPNLYWYRQAAGRGLQLLFYSVGIGQISSEVPQNLSASRPQDRQFILSSKKLLLSDSGFYLCAWNGQGVLGYTFGSGTRLTVV.

This clonotype has only a few counts. This chain connects TRBV10-3 to TRBJ2-7; 7 bases match TRBD1. In germline, CDR1 is ENHRY, CDR2 SYGVKD. The CDR3 length is 13 residues. V shed 6 bases, J shed 0 bases, and the junction held 2 bases outside the gene matches. The CDR3 reads CAIRRDSSYEQYF. DNA of the CDR3: TGTGCCATCAGAAGGGACAGCTCCTACGAGCAGTACTTC.

This clonotype has more than one count but fewer than ten. This rearrangement joins TRBV11-2 to TRBJ2-7; D is perhaps TRBD1 (6 bases). CDR1 and CDR2 from the germline V gene are SGHAT and FQNNGV. The CDR3 is 14 residues long. V dropped 5 bases and J dropped 3 bases, with 14 bases sitting between them. CDR3 in amino acids: CASSPRQDFYEQYF. In DNA, the CDR3 is TGTGCCAGCAGCCCCCGACAGGATTTCTACGAGCAGTACTTC.